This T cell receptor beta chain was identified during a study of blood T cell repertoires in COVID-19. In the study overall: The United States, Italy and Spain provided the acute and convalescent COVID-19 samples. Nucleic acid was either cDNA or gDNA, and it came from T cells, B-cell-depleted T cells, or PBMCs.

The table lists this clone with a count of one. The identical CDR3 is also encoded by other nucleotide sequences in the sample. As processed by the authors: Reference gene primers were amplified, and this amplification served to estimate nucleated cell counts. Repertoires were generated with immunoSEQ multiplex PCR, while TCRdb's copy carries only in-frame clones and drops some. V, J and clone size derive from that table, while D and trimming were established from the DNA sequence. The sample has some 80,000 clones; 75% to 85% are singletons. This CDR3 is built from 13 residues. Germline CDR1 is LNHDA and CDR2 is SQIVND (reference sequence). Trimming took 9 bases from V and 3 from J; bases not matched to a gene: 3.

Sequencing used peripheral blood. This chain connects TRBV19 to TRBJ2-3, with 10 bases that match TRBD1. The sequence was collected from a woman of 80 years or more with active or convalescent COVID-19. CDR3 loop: CASRDRGTDTQYF. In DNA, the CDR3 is TGTGCCAGCAGGGACAGGGGAACAGATACGCAGTATTTT.